This entry describes one T cell receptor (beta chain). Antigen: not known. V dropped 4 bases and J dropped 1; count of bases not matched to a gene: 4. The CDR3 loop spans 15 amino acids. In germline, CDR1 is LNHDA, CDR2 SQIVND (reference sequence). This sample is drawn from a study of T cell repertoires in cytomegalovirus infection. The wider study: Recently identified HLA-C-restricted CMV epitopes and well-studied HLA-B-restricted CMV epitopes were used by the study. Matching HLA type and CMV infection were both indicated by public TCR beta signatures.

Study-wide results and caveats: The ex vivo response was dominated by HLA-C-restricted CMV-specific TCR beta clonotypes. Individuals carrying CMV plus the relevant HLA were identified by cumulative frequency of public TCR beta families.

From the reads, TCRdb called clonotypes with MiXCR, one entry per CDR3 protein. The data contain fewer than 950,000 distinct CDR3 sequences, about 30% of them seen just once; the ten biggest clones take up roughly an eighth. The source was cultured CD8+ T cells from PBMCs, collected from culture after CMV antigen stimulation. V usage is TRBV19 and J usage is TRBJ2-1; 7 bases fit TRBD1. The receptor was isolated from a human donor in good health (CMV status not recorded). Some clones in this sample may be carry-over from other donors' samples. In nucleotides, the CDR3 is TGTGCCAGTAGTACATCGACAGGGTCCTACAATGAGCAGTTCTTC. Translated: CASSTSTGSYNEQFF.